This TCR beta chain stems from a study of T-cell reconstitution after alpha-beta-depleted transplantation in children. The sample holds many counts of this clonotype. Its antigen is not known. General study results and limits: At one year after transplant, newly produced T cells mostly accounted for T-cell counts and diversity. In some patients, recipient T cells and intrathymic progenitors surviving conditioning explained high day-60 diversity. Expanded graft clones numbering several hundred reportedly gave rise to alpha-beta T cells about two months after transplant.

The CDR3 sequence is 14 residues long. The V segment lost 7 bases and the J segment 5 bases; nucleotides outside the gene matches: 8. Germline V gene lookup returns CDR1 MDHEN and CDR2 SYDVKM. As it was prepared, the TCRbeta library received unique molecular identifiers. TCRdb re-derived calls from the PCR reads in MiXCR, one entry per CDR3 protein. The sample yields hundreds of thousands of distinct CDR3 sequences, approximately 8.9% seen once. This clonotype originated in a male patient younger than 18 who had a stem cell transplant for acute lymphoblastic leukemia, so the T cells may come from the graft donor. Here the sequenced sample was PBMCs, mostly from graft donor cells, taken 180 days after TCRalphabeta/CD19-depleted stem cell transplant. This chain links TRBV28 with TRBJ2-7, with 10 bases lining up with TRBD1. In DNA form, the CDR3 reads TGTGCCAGCACCTCCGGGACAGGGGTAAACGAGCAGTACTTC. It is translated as CASTSGTGVNEQYF. The whole variable domain, filled in from reference TRBV28 and TRBJ2-7, reads DVKVTQSSRYLVKRTGEKVFLECVQDMDHENMFWYRQDPGLGLRLIYFSYDVKMKEKGDIPEGYSVSREKKERFSLILESASTNQTSMYLCASTSGTGVNEQYFGPGTRLTVT.